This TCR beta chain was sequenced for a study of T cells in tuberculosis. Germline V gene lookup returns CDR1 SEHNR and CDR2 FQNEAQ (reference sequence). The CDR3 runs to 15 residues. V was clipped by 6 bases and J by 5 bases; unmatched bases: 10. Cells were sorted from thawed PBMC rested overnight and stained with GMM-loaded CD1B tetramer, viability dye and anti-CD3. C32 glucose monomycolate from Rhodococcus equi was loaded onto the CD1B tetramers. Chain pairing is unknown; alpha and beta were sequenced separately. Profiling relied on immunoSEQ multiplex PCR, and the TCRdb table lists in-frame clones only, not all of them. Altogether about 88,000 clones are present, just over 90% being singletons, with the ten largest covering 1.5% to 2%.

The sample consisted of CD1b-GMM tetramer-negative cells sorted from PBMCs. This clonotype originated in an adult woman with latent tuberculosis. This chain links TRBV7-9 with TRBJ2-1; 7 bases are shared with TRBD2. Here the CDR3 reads CASRKEAGVHNEQFF. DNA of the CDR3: TGTGCCAGCAGAAAAGAGGCGGGGGTACACAATGAGCAGTTCTTC.